The 8 T cell receptor beta chains in this list originate from one sample, sequenced in a study of somatic mutations in cytotoxic T cells in rheumatoid arthritis. The protocol was immunoSEQ multiplex PCR, while the TCRdb copy is restricted to in-frame clones and leaves out a portion. Of tens of thousands of clones in the sample, more than 80% were seen once. Sequences were obtained from CD8+ T cells sorted from blood. These receptors all stem from a man aged 40-50 years in good health.

The V gene is TRBV7-6, the J gene TRBJ2-1; 8 bases align to TRBD2. Losses at the gene ends were 4 bases for V and 8 bases for J; bases not matched to a gene: 4. CDR3 length equals 13 residues. Germline assignment: CDR1 SGHVS and CDR2 FNYEAQ. Here the CDR3 DNA reads TGTGCCAGCAGCTCGGGACTAGGGGATGAGCAGTTCTTC. Translating it yields CASSSGLGDEQFF.

The chain has TRBV29-1 and TRBJ2-3; D remains ambiguous. V lost 6 bases, J lost 0 bases, and 16 bases lay in between. The germline V gene has CDR1 SQVTM and CDR2 ANQGSEA. CDR3 length: 15 amino acids. The CDR3 nucleotides read TGCAGCGTCGCCGGTGACTTCCTTAGCACAGATACGCAGTATTTT. Protein product: CSVAGDFLSTDTQYF.

The gene calls are TRBV27 and TRBJ2-1; 8 positions match TRBD1. Germline CDR1 and CDR2: MNHEY and SMNVEV (reference sequence). This CDR3 comprises 14 residues. V lost 6 bases and J lost 8; bases outside the gene matches: 9. CDR3 protein: CASRVGTGLHEQFF. The DNA of the CDR3 is TGTGCCAGCAGGGTCGGGACAGGTCTTCATGAGCAGTTCTTC.

The rearrangement links TRBV30 to TRBJ2-7, with D unresolved. CDR1 is GTSNPN, CDR2 SVGIG, per germline (reference sequence). The CDR3 spans 13 residues. The V gene lost 0 bases and the J gene lost 3 bases, with 9 bases spanning the gap. The CDR3 DNA sequence: TGTGCCTGGAGTGTAGGATTCAACTACGAGCAGTACTTC. Translation: CAWSVGFNYEQYF.

The chain is built from TRBV7-9 and TRBJ2-7; D tentatively reads TRBD1 or TRBD2 (5 bases each). This CDR3 has 15 amino acids. V was cut by 2 bases and J by 1 base, with 12 bases left in between. Germline lookup yields CDR1 SEHNR and CDR2 FQNEAQ (reference sequence). CDR3 nucleotides: TGTGCCAGCAGCTTACAGGGAGAACCTTCCTACGAGCAGTACTTC. Amino acid sequence: CASSLQGEPSYEQYF. The full variable domain, with the rest looked up from reference TRBV7-9 and TRBJ2-7, is DTGVSQNPRHKITKRGQNVTFRCDPISEHNRLYWYRQTLGQGPEFLTYFQNEAQLEKSRLLSDRFSAERPKGSFSTLEIQRTEQGDSAMYLCASSLQGEPSYEQYFGPGTRLTVT.

The chain links TRBV6-1 to TRBJ2-2; D gene uncertain. The germline V gene has CDR1 MNHNS and CDR2 SASEGT. CDR3 length: 10 residues. With 8 bases removed from V and 4 bases from J, the gap between germline ends came to 2 bases. CDR3 region: CASGTGELFF. For the CDR3, the DNA is TGTGCCAGCGGCACCGGGGAGCTGTTTTTT.

This sequence joins TRBV30 and TRBJ2-1; possible D gene TRBD2, 6 bases. This CDR3 is 15 amino acids long. Per germline, CDR1 GTSNPN and CDR2 SVGIG (reference sequence). Between the trimmed V and J ends, which lost 1 base and 0 bases, there was a span of 10 bases. For the CDR3, the DNA is TGTGCCTGGAGTGATGGGGGGAGCTCCTACAATGAGCAGTTCTTC. Protein: CAWSDGGSSYNEQFF.

This chain uses TRBV6-5 with TRBJ1-1, with D maybe TRBD1 (6 bases). Germline loops: CDR1 MNHEY, CDR2 SVGAGI. This CDR3 region has 11 residues. V shed 9 bases and J shed 5 bases, with 10 bases lying between them. The CDR3 DNA follows: TGTGCCAGTAAAACAGGGACTGAAGCTTTCTTT. Protein sequence: CASKTGTEAFF.